This TCR beta chain was captured in a study of cytotoxic CD8 clonotypes in ibrutinib-treated CLL. Looked up from germline, CDR1 is MNHEY and CDR2 is SVGAGI. The CDR3 consists of 14 residues. Between the trimmed V and J ends, which lost 6 bases and 3 bases, there was a span of 14 bases. The assay was immunoSEQ multiplex PCR, and TCRdb's table has in-frame clones only and misses some. The sample has hundreds of thousands of clones; around four fifths are singletons. This TCR came from a human donor with chronic lymphocytic leukemia. The chain employs TRBV6-5 and TRBJ2-5; maybe TRBD1 (6 bases). The material sequenced was PBMCs, taken before ibrutinib treatment. CDR3 coding DNA: TGTGCCAGCAGCCTCGACAGGAGAGAAGAGACCCAGTACTTC. As protein: CASSLDRREETQYF.